These 4 T cell receptor beta chains were all obtained from the same sample, sequenced in a study of CD8+ T cells in alopecia areata. Treatment described: oral pan-JAK inhibitor, 5-10 mg twice daily. The sequencing template was cDNA reverse transcribed from extracted RNA. Here immunoSEQ multiplex PCR was the method, and the copy in TCRdb shows in-frame clones only, minus some. Of fewer than 250,000 clones in the sample, less than 45% are singletons; the top ten hold around 2.5%. This specimen consisted of CD4+ T cells sorted from blood, obtained at approximately week 36, from a patient treated with tofacitinib. These receptors were obtained from a human donor with alopecia areata.

The chain combines TRBV25-1 with TRBJ1-2; D is unresolved. The CDR3 consists of 13 residues. Trimming removed 6 bases at V and 4 bases at J, with 12 bases between. From germline, CDR1 is MGHDK and CDR2 SYGVNS. For the CDR3, the DNA is TGTGCCAGCAGGAAGGAACAGACCTATGGCTACACCTTC. It is translated as CASRKEQTYGYTF.

The chain uses TRBV28 and TRBJ2-7; 10 bases are a match to TRBD1. V shed 8 bases and J 7 bases; nucleotides not matched to a gene: 5. The CDR3 length is 12 residues. CDR1 is MDHEN, CDR2 SYDVKM, per germline. CDR3 coding DNA: TGTGCCAGCGACGACAGGGGGCGTGAGCAGTACTTC. Protein: CASDDRGREQYF.

The chain combines TRBV18 with TRBJ2-2; TRBD2 matches at 8 bases. The length of the CDR3 is 17 residues. With V trimmed by 2 bases and J by 6 bases, 11 bases remained unmatched. CDR1 is KGHSH, CDR2 LQKENI, per germline. Written as DNA, the CDR3 is TGTGCCAGCTCACCATTCGGACTAGCCGTAATCTCCGGGGAGCTGTTTTTT. Its protein product is CASSPFGLAVISGELFF.

Here the CDR3 reads CASSARGAGNTIYF. In DNA, the CDR3 is TGTGCCAGCAGTGCTCGCGGAGCTGGAAACACCATATATTTT. The chain has TRBV2 and TRBJ1-3; no reliable D call. The V gene lost 4 bases and the J gene lost 2 bases, with 9 bases spanning the gap. This CDR3 spans 14 amino acids. Per the germline V gene, CDR1 is SNHLY and CDR2 is FYNNEI.